Listed here are 19 T cell receptor beta chains from one sample, sequenced in a study of shared clonotypes between healthy human individuals. The protocol was immunoSEQ multiplex PCR, while the TCRdb copy is restricted to in-frame clones and leaves out a portion. The sample records 2 million to 3 million clones, more than 80% being singletons. Source material: naive CD4+ T cells sorted from blood. The subset was: CD45RA+ positively selected. Receptor source: a man in his late teens or twenties in good health.

Here the CDR3 reads CASSRLAGANQETQYF. As DNA, the CDR3 is TGCGCCAGCAGCCGACTAGCGGGAGCCAACCAAGAGACCCAGTACTTC. The V gene is TRBV5-1, the J gene TRBJ2-5; the match to TRBD2 covers 12 bases. Germline V CDR1 and CDR2: SGHRS, YFSETQ. The V and J ends lost 4 bases and 0 bases, in that order; junction bases with no gene match: 4. CDR3 size: 16 residues.

The chain has TRBV5-1 and TRBJ1-2; 8 nucleotides align to TRBD1. Germline V gene lookup returns CDR1 SGHRS and CDR2 YFSETQ. The CDR3 consists of 13 residues. Trimming removed 4 bases from V and 8 bases from J; junction bases left unmatched: 7. CDR3 in amino acids: CASSPGQGEGYTF. The CDR3 nucleotides read TGCGCCAGCAGCCCAGGACAGGGCGAAGGCTACACCTTC.

The chain uses TRBV7-2 and TRBJ2-1; 7 bases align to TRBD1. V lost 5 bases and J lost 7; bases outside the gene matches: 5. Germline CDR1 reads SGHTA; CDR2 reads FQGNSA. CDR3 size: 13 residues. CDR3 residues: CASSKTGNNEQFF. The CDR3 DNA follows: TGTGCCAGCAGCAAGACAGGGAATAATGAGCAGTTCTTC.

Points on this clone: Other DNA sequences in this sample translate to the same CDR3. The chain couples TRBV14 to TRBJ2-3, with D unresolved. The CDR3 loop spans 11 amino acids. The germline V gene has CDR1 SGHDN and CDR2 FVKESK. V lost 3 bases and J 4 bases, leaving 2 bases between the germline ends. The CDR3 nucleotides are TGTGCCAGCAGCCACGCAGATACGCAGTATTTT. Translation gives CASSHADTQYF.

The chain carries TRBV4-3 and TRBJ2-5; 9 bases agree with TRBD2. This CDR3 is built from 18 residues. The germline V gene has CDR1 LGHNA and CDR2 YSLEER. The V segment lost 0 bases and the J segment 4 bases; nucleotides outside the gene matches: 12. In DNA form, the CDR3 reads TGCGCCAGCAGCCAAGATCGGAGTAGCGGGAGCTCTAGAGAGACCCAGTACTTC. Its protein product is CASSQDRSSGSSRETQYF.

The count of this clone is one. This specimen includes other DNA sequences encoding the same CDR3. The J gene is TRBJ2-1, the V gene TRBV5-1; perhaps TRBD2 as D (5 bases). The CDR3 has 14 amino acids. V shed 4 bases and J shed 1 base, with 9 bases lying between them. The germline gives CDR1 SGHRS, CDR2 YFSETQ. In DNA, the CDR3 is TGCGCCAGCAGCCCTACTAGTTCCTACAATGAGCAGTTCTTC. This codes for CASSPTSSYNEQFF.

A single count supports this clone. The gene calls are TRBV7-9 and TRBJ2-3; 13 bases agree with TRBD2. The CDR3 has 18 residues. CDR1 is SEHNR, CDR2 FQNEAQ, per germline (reference sequence). Trimming cost V 3 bases and J 0 bases; bases outside gene matches: 6. CDR3 sequence reads: CASSFSSGLAGSTDTQYF. CDR3 nucleotide sequence: TGTGCCAGCAGCTTCTCGTCGGGACTAGCGGGGAGCACAGATACGCAGTATTTT.

CDR3 DNA sequence: TGTGCCAGCAGCTTGCCTCAGGGTGACGAGCAGTACTTC. The encoded protein is CASSLPQGDEQYF. The chain links TRBV5-4 to TRBJ2-7, with a tentative D call TRBD1 (5 bases). This CDR3 is 13 amino acids long. V was trimmed by 1 base and J by 5 bases, leaving 10 bases between them. CDR1 is SGHNT and CDR2 is YYREEE in the germline V gene (reference sequence).

V and J are TRBV19 and TRBJ1-5; D call uncertain. V was cut by 7 bases and J by 5 bases, with 21 bases left in between. The CDR3 totals 16 residues. Per germline, CDR1 LNHDA and CDR2 SQIVND (reference sequence). As DNA, the CDR3 is TGTGCCAGTACGGGCGGTATCGGTCCTAAACATCAGCCCCAGCATTTT. Translation gives CASTGGIGPKHQPQHF.

This chain connects TRBV28 to TRBJ2-5; D unclear. The germline V gene has CDR1 MDHEN and CDR2 SYDVKM. The length of the CDR3 is 11 residues. V dropped 10 bases and J dropped 5 bases, with 11 bases sitting between them. CDR3 in amino acids: CATIDLETQYF. DNA for the CDR3: TGTGCCACCATTGATCTGGAGACCCAGTACTTC.

V and J are TRBV5-1 and TRBJ2-2; D is ambiguous. Trimming cost V 0 bases and J 2 bases, with 14 bases left between them. Germline V CDR1 and CDR2: SGHRS, YFSETQ. The CDR3 runs to 17 residues. CDR3 nucleotide sequence: TGCGCCAGCAGCTTGGGAGCCCCGGGTACCAACACCGGGGAGCTGTTTTTT. Translated, it gives CASSLGAPGTNTGELFF.

This clone has a single count. The rearrangement links TRBV10-2 to TRBJ2-7; TRBD2 aligns across 10 bases. The CDR3 is made up of 17 amino acids. Unmatched junction bases numbered 14, after V lost 5 bases and J lost 4 bases. Germline lookup yields CDR1 WSHSY and CDR2 SAAADI. In nucleotides, the CDR3 is TGCGCCAGCAGTCGGACAGCCTCTAGCGGGAGTGTATACGAGCAGTACTTC. The encoded protein is CASSRTASSGSVYEQYF.

The chain carries TRBV7-2 and TRBJ2-7; maybe TRBD2 (6 bases). Between the trimmed V and J ends, which lost 1 base and 5 bases, there was a span of 15 bases. This CDR3 spans 15 amino acids. Looked up from germline, CDR1 is SGHTA and CDR2 is FQGNSA. The CDR3 DNA follows: TGTGCCAGCAGCTTAGTTCTCGGGAGTAACAACGAGCAGTACTTC. Translating gives CASSLVLGSNNEQYF.

DNA of the CDR3: TGTGCCAGCAGCCCCTTTGGAGGCTATGGCTACACCTTC. It translates to CASSPFGGYGYTF. V and J are TRBV27 and TRBJ1-2; D is unclear. CDR3 length: 13 amino acids. V was trimmed by 6 bases and J by 4 bases, leaving 12 bases between them. CDR1 is MNHEY, CDR2 SMNVEV, per germline (reference sequence).

The rearrangement links TRBV21-1 to TRBJ1-5; TRBD1, the table's D call, was not compared with the DNA. TRBV21-1 represents a pseudogene. This CDR3 is 19 amino acids long. The CDR3 region is CASSKAHALRTGANQPQHF. CDR3 nucleotides: TGTGCCAGCAGCAAAGCACACGCCCTTCGGACAGGGGCGAATCAGCCCCAGCATTTT.

The chain has TRBV30 and TRBJ1-4, with a possible D match to TRBD1 (6 bases). The CDR3 extends over 15 amino acids. The V gene lost 4 bases and the J gene lost 0 bases, with 12 bases spanning the gap. CDR1 GTSNPN and CDR2 SVGIG come from the germline V gene (reference sequence). CDR3 sequence: CAWTEQGPTNEKLFF. The DNA for the CDR3 is TGTGCCTGGACCGAACAGGGACCAACTAATGAAAAACTGTTTTTT. The whole variable domain, remainder taken from reference TRBV30 and TRBJ1-4, is SQTIHQWPATLVQPVGSPLSLECTVEGTSNPNLYWYRQAAGRGLQLLFYSVGIGQISSEVPQNLSASRPQDRQFILSSKKLLLSDSGFYLCAWTEQGPTNEKLFFGSGTQLSVL.

The count of this clone is one. The chain uses TRBV28 and TRBJ1-4; TRBD1 might be the D (5 bases). This CDR3 has 12 residues. The V end lost 10 bases, the J end lost 9 bases, and 15 bases lay between the germline ends. Germline CDR1 is MDHEN and CDR2 is SYDVKM. The CDR3 region is CATRTGGKKLFF. CDR3 nucleotides: TGTGCCACCCGGACGGGGGGGAAAAAACTGTTTTTT.

The chain employs TRBV7-6 and TRBJ2-3; D unclear. Trimming pared 4 bases from V and 7 bases from J, leaving 12 bases between. The length of the CDR3 is 13 residues. The germline V gene has CDR1 SGHVS and CDR2 FNYEAQ. The CDR3 sequence: CASSSPKDHTQYF. The DNA for the CDR3 is TGTGCCAGCAGCTCCCCTAAAGATCATACGCAGTATTTT.

Comments on this clone: This specimen includes other DNA sequences encoding the same CDR3. The chain links TRBV2 to TRBJ1-5; unclear D gene. V lost 4 bases and J 1 base, leaving 5 bases between the germline ends. This CDR3 has 13 residues. Germline-derived CDR1 and CDR2 are SNHLY and FYNNEI. The CDR3 loop reads CASSGGSNQPQHF. CDR3 DNA sequence: TGTGCCAGCAGTGGTGGAAGCAATCAGCCCCAGCATTTT.